Below, one T cell receptor (beta chain) is given with its context. This sample was included in a study of blood T cell repertoires in COVID-19. Study-wide context: Some COVID-19 samples were acute and others convalescent; all came from the United States, Italy and Spain. PBMCs, B-cell-depleted T cells, or T cells were the source of the cDNA or gDNA that made up the material.

Trimming at V came to 4 bases and at J to 5 bases, leaving 4 bases not matched to a gene. Germline V gene lookup returns CDR1 SGHDN and CDR2 FVKESK. This CDR3 is built from 14 residues. Per the study methods: The authors estimated nucleated cell counts from reference gene primer amplification. Measured with immunoSEQ multiplex PCR; TCRdb has only the in-frame clones, and not every one. Clonal size and the V and J genes are those of that table, whereas D and trimming came from the DNA. This sample yields about 15,000 clones, of which less than 80% are seen a single time; around 32% belongs to the top ten.

Source material: peripheral blood. This receptor was taken from a man aged 70 or older with active or convalescent COVID-19. This chain joins TRBV14 and TRBJ2-2, with 7 nucleotides matching TRBD1. The CDR3 spells CASSLQGWTGELFF. The CDR3 nucleotides read TGTGCCAGCAGCCTACAGGGGTGGACCGGGGAGCTGTTTTTT.